The entry below describes one TCR beta chain. Its antigen is unknown. The CDR3 extends over 12 amino acids. V was shortened by 0 bases and J by 7 bases, with 4 bases between the two germline ends. Germline CDR1 SGDLS, CDR2 YYNGEE. In TCRdb, the RACE reads were re-called with MiXCR into one record per CDR3 protein. The table includes 180,000 or so distinct CDR3 sequences, 25% to 35% detected once. This entry is derived from a study of human T cells and chemical hapten exposure. On the study more broadly: Patch tests put 0.01% DPC on the upper back, read at 6 days. Broader study findings: Expanded TCR counts at PT1 were positively correlated with the patch test score.

As for time point: pre-sensitization, week 0. Treatment noted: therapeutic diphenylcyclopropenone sensitization with weekly scalp DPC. The chain joins TRBV9 to TRBJ2-2; no clear D. The sequence came from a woman aged 30 to 39 with alopecia areata. Some clones in this sample may be carry-over from other donors' samples. The sample in question was whole blood, obtained in connection with sensitization to the hapten diphenylcyclopropenone (DPC). The CDR3 loop is CASSVGNGELFF. The CDR3 DNA sequence: TGTGCCAGCAGCGTAGGTAACGGGGAGCTGTTTTTT.